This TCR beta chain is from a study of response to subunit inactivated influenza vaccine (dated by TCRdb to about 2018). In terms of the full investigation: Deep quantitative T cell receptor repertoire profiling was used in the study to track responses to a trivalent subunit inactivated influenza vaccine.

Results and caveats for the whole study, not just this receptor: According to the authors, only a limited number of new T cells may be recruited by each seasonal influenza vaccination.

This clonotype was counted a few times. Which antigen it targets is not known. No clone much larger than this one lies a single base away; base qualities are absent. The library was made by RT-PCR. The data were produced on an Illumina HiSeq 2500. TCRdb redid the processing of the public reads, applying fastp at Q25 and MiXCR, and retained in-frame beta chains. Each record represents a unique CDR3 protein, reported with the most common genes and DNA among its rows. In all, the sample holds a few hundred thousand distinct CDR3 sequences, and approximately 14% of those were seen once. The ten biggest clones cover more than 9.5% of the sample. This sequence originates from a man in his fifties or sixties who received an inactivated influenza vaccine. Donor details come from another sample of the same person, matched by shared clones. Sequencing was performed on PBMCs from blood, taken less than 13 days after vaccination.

The CDR3 has the sequence CASSLYQGEAYNEQFF. In nucleotide form, the sequence is TGTGCCAGCAGCTTGTACCAGGGAGAAGCCTACAATGAGCAGTTCTTC. The chain couples TRBV5-5 to TRBJ2-1; the D region is possibly TRBD1 or TRBD2, each matching across 5 bases. The junction carries 13 bases between V and J, which are trimmed by 1 base and 2 bases respectively. CDR1 and CDR2 (SGHKS, YYEKEE) derive from the germline V gene (reference sequence). The CDR3 starts with the cysteine, ends with the phenylalanine, and has 16 residues. Only the CDR3 DNA is retained, 48 bases long and in frame from the first base.